This passage covers 8 T cell receptor beta chains from one sample sequenced in a study of T cells in Graves' hyperthyroidism and ophthalmopathy. Using RNA transcripts as the source, TCR beta CDR3 regions were amplified. First-round RT-PCR of the TCR CDR3 relied on the HTBI primer set. TCRdb re-analysed the multiplex PCR reads in MiXCR, keeping a single row per CDR3 protein. The table lists approximately 260,000 distinct CDR3 sequences, 13% to 15% of them singletons. Sequenced input: blood. The origin of the receptors is a woman in her forties or fifties with Graves' hyperthyroidism that later progressed to Graves' ophthalmopathy.

This clonotype was picked up many times. The chain has TRBV5-4 and TRBJ2-7, with D perhaps given as TRBD1 or TRBD2 (5 bases each). V was shortened by 4 bases and J by 5 bases, with 13 bases between the two germline ends. The CDR3 consists of 13 residues. CDR1 is SGHNT and CDR2 is YYREEE in the germline V gene (reference sequence). CDR3 bases: TGTGCCAGCAGCCTTCAGGGTAGCGACGAGCAGTACTTC. As protein: CASSLQGSDEQYF.

To note about this clonotype: Being one base from a much bigger clone, this may be a read error. A read error is likely, as this CDR3 ends without the conserved phenylalanine or tryptophan. The chain combines TRBV18 with TRBJ2-5, with D uncertain. Germline V CDR1 and CDR2: KGHSH, LQKENI. The V gene lost 1 base and the J gene lost 6 bases, with 3 bases spanning the gap. The CDR3 runs to 11 residues. In DNA form, the CDR3 reads TGTGCCAGCTCACCACGGCAGACCCAGTACCTC. Its translation is CASSPRQTQYL.

The rearrangement uses TRBV27 and TRBJ1-5; D gene ambiguous. Germline V gene sequence: CDR1 MNHEY, CDR2 SMNVEV (reference sequence). Trimming removed 0 bases at V and 9 bases at J, with 9 bases between. CDR3 length equals 13 residues. Written as DNA, the CDR3 is TGTGCCAGCAGTTTATCGGAAGCCGGGCCCCAGCATTTT. It is translated as CASSLSEAGPQHF.

This chain joins TRBV18 and TRBJ1-2; maybe TRBD1 (5 bases). The germline gives CDR1 KGHSH, CDR2 LQKENI. V lost 3 bases and J 2 bases, leaving 10 bases between the germline ends. The CDR3 extends over 14 amino acids. CDR3 sequence (DNA): TGTGCCAGCTCACCGGGGGTCATAAACTATGGCTACACCTTC. Translating it yields CASSPGVINYGYTF. Full variable domain (remainder filled in from reference TRBV18 and TRBJ1-2): NAGVMQNPRHLVRRRGQEARLRCSPMKGHSHVYWYRQLPEEGLKFMVYLQKENIIDESGMPKERFSAEFPKEGPSILRIQQVVRGDSAAYFCASSPGVINYGYTFGSGTRLTVV.

This clonotype was recorded at least ten times. The chain links TRBV3-1 to TRBJ2-5; unclear D gene. Germline-derived CDR1 and CDR2 are LGHDT and YNNKEL (reference sequence). Trimming pared 3 bases from V and 5 bases from J, leaving 7 bases between. The CDR3 loop spans 12 amino acids. The CDR3 DNA reads TGTGCCAGCAGCCACCTCGGGGAGACCCAGTACTTC. It translates to CASSHLGETQYF.

This clonotype was seen many times. The gene calls are TRBV28 and TRBJ2-5; no firm D call. V was shortened by 5 bases and J by 0 bases, with 7 bases between the two germline ends. The CDR3 sequence is 13 residues long. Germline V gene lookup returns CDR1 MDHEN and CDR2 SYDVKM. The CDR3 DNA reads TGTGCCAGCAGTAAAATGTACCAAGAGACCCAGTACTTC. Translated: CASSKMYQETQYF. Combining the CDR3 with reference TRBV28 and TRBJ2-5 gives the whole variable domain DVKVTQSSRYLVKRTGEKVFLECVQDMDHENMFWYRQDPGLGLRLIYFSYDVKMKEKGDIPEGYSVSREKKERFSLILESASTNQTSMYLCASSKMYQETQYFGPGTRLLVL.

This clonotype was detected a few times. The chain couples TRBV20-1 to TRBJ1-2; no definite D call. Deletions cut 4 bases from V and 5 bases from J, with 20 bases between. Germline V gene data show CDR1 as DFQATT and CDR2 as SNEGSKA (reference sequence). The CDR3 length is 15 residues. The chain's CDR3 is CSATFPDNAGYGYTF. As DNA, the CDR3 is TGCAGTGCTACGTTTCCTGACAACGCCGGTTATGGCTACACCTTC.

Many counts were recorded for this clonotype. The rearrangement links TRBV28 to TRBJ1-2; 7 bases align to TRBD1. Trimming removed 2 bases from V and 3 bases from J; junction bases left unmatched: 3. Germline CDR1 and CDR2: MDHEN and SYDVKM. This CDR3 has 14 residues. The CDR3 DNA reads as TGTGCCAGCAGTTTAGGACAGGCATACTATGGCTACACCTTC. Translating gives CASSLGQAYYGYTF.